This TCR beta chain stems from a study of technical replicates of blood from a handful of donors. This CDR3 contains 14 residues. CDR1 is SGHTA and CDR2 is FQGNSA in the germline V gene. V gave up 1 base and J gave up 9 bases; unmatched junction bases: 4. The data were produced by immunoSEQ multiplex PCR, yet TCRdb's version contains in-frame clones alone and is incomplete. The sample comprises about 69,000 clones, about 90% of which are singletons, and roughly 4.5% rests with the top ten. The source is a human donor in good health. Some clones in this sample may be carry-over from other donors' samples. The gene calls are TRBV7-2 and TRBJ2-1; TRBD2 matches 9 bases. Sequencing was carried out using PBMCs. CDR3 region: CASSLVGSGGEQFF. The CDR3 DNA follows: TGTGCCAGCAGCTTAGTTGGTAGCGGGGGTGAGCAGTTCTTC. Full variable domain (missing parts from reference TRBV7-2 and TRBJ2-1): GAGVSQSPSNKVTEKGKDVELRCDPISGHTALYWYRQSLGQGLEFLIYFQGNSAPDKSGLPSDRFSAERTGGSVSTLTIQRTQQEDSAVYLCASSLVGSGGEQFFGPGTRLTVL.